This T cell receptor (beta chain) was obtained from a study of T cell repertoires in cytomegalovirus infection. Study information: Evidence of both CMV infection and a matching HLA type came from public TCR beta signatures.

The table lists this clonotype with many counts. The antigen is undetermined. MiXCR, run by TCRdb on the reads, gives a single entry per CDR3 protein. Of about 490,000 distinct CDR3 sequences in the sample, approximately 10% were seen once. Study-level results: Dominating the ex vivo response were HLA-C-restricted CMV-specific TCR beta clonotypes. Totalled public TCR beta family frequency picked out people who carried CMV plus the relevant HLA.

Germline CDR1 is SGHVS and CDR2 is FNYEAQ. The CDR3 totals 15 residues. The V and J ends lost 5 bases and 5 bases, in that order; junction bases with no gene match: 8. The sequence was obtained from a human donor in good health (CMV status not recorded). Some clones in this sample may be carry-over from other donors' samples. The chain is built from TRBV7-6 and TRBJ2-2, with 7 bases lining up with TRBD1. Material for sequencing was PBMCs. For the CDR3, the DNA is TGTGCCAGCAGCGCCACAGGGGTAGGAACCGGGGAGCTGTTTTTT. It specifies CASSATGVGTGELFF.